This T cell receptor beta chain comes out of a study of T cell changes during pregnancy in multiple sclerosis. The data were produced by immunoSEQ multiplex PCR, yet TCRdb's version contains in-frame clones alone and is incomplete. The data contain around 100,000 clones, over 75% of them seen just once; the ten biggest clones take up approximately 0.8%. The CDR3 has 14 amino acids. Between the trimmed V and J ends, which lost 1 base and 2 bases, there was a span of 7 bases. Germline V gene sequence: CDR1 SGHVS, CDR2 FQNEAQ. The material sequenced was peripheral blood, taken in the second trimester of pregnancy. The TCR comes from a female donor in good health, enrolled as a control in a pregnancy study. The rearrangement uses TRBV7-8 and TRBJ2-3, with D possibly TRBD2 on 5 matching bases. In nucleotides, the CDR3 is TGTGCCAGCAGCTTAGGACTATACACAGATACGCAGTATTTT. Residues: CASSLGLYTDTQYF.